This T cell receptor beta chain was captured by sequencing in a study of early T cells in non-severe SARS-CoV-2 infection. Study overall: From unsorted whole blood, bulk RNA was sequenced, and the chains remained unpaired. General study results and limits: Anti-spike CD8 specificities were favored by VDJdb matching, whose results missed private and CD4 specificities.

In the library, individual cDNA molecules carried attached unique molecular identifiers. TCRdb recomputed calls from the 5' RACE reads with MiXCR, one row per CDR3 protein. The top ten hold roughly 4.8% of the sample, which has 35,000 to 50,000 distinct CDR3 sequences, roughly 7.1% seen once. This clonotype has ten or more counts. Its antigen is still unknown. The V gene lost 2 bases and the J gene lost 1 base, with 9 bases spanning the gap. This CDR3 has 14 amino acids. Germline V gives CDR1 SGHDT, CDR2 YYEEEE. This clonotype originated in an adult who was a healthcare worker with PCR-confirmed SARS-CoV-2 infection or an uninfected control (not recorded which). V usage is TRBV5-6 and J usage is TRBJ1-1; tentative D call: TRBD1 (5 bases). The sequenced sample consisted of whole blood. Here the CDR3 reads CASSFDSPNTEAFF. The DNA for the CDR3 is TGTGCCAGCAGCTTTGACAGCCCGAACACTGAAGCTTTCTTT. The complete variable domain, with remaining parts taken from reference TRBV5-6 and TRBJ1-1, reads DAGVTQSPTHLIKTRGQQVTLRCSPKSGHDTVSWYQQALGQGPQFIFQYYEEEERQRGNFPDRFSGHQFPNYSSELNVNALLLGDSALYLCASSFDSPNTEAFFGQGTRLTVV.